This T cell receptor (beta chain) was captured in a study of patients and donors after allogeneic stem cell transplantation. This clonotype was found a few times. There are 15 residues in the CDR3. The germline V and J ends were trimmed by 6 bases and 1 base, with 15 bases remaining between them. From germline, CDR1 is LGHDT and CDR2 YNNKEL (reference sequence). TCRdb redid the calling of the RT-PCR reads with MiXCR, one entry per CDR3 protein. The table records 920,000 or so distinct CDR3 sequences, approximately 18% of them present only once. The rearrangement uses TRBV3-1 and TRBJ1-1; D gene ambiguous. This TCR derives from a human donor who was either an allogeneic HSCT recipient or a stem cell or donor lymphocyte infusion donor (not recorded which). It is not recorded whose cells these are; they may come from a transplant donor. The sequencing sample was made of blood, either unsorted or a sorted T cell fraction (not recorded which). This chain's CDR3 is CASRTEGTRNTEAFF. The CDR3 DNA reads TGTGCCAGCAGGACGGAGGGTACTCGGAACACTGAAGCTTTCTTT.